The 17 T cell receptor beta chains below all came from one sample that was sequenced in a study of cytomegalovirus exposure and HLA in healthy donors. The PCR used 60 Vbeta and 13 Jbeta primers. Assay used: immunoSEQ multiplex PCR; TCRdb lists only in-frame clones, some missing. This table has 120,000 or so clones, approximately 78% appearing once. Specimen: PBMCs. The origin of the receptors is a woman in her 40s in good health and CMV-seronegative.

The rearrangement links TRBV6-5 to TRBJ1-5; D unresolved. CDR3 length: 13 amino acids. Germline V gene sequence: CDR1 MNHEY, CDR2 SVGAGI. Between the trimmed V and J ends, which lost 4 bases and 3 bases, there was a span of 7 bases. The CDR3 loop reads CASSFGSNQPQHF. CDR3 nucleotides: TGTGCCAGCAGTTTTGGCTCCAATCAGCCCCAGCATTTT.

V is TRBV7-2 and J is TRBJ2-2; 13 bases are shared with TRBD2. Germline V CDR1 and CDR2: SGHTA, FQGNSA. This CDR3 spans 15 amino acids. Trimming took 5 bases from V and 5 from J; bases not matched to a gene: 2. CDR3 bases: TGTGCCAGCAGCCGGACTAGCGGGAGAACCGGGGAGCTGTTTTTT. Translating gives CASSRTSGRTGELFF.

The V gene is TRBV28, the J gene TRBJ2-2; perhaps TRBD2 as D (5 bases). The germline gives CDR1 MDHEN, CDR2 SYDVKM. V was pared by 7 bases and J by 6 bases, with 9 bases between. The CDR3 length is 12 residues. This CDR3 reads CASTTGSGELFF. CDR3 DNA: TGTGCCAGCACCACGGGGTCCGGGGAGCTGTTTTTT. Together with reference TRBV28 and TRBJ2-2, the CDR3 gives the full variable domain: DVKVTQSSRYLVKRTGEKVFLECVQDMDHENMFWYRQDPGLGLRLIYFSYDVKMKEKGDIPEGYSVSREKKERFSLILESASTNQTSMYLCASTTGSGELFFGEGSRLTVL.

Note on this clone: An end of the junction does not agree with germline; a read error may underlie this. Written as DNA, the CDR3 is TGCAGTGCCCCGTCAGAAGCGGGGCAAAGTTTC. Translation: CSAPSEAGQSF. The chain uses TRBV20-1 and TRBJ2-7; 7 nucleotides agree with TRBD2. In germline, CDR1 is DFQATT, CDR2 SNEGSKA (reference sequence). The CDR3 is 11 residues long.

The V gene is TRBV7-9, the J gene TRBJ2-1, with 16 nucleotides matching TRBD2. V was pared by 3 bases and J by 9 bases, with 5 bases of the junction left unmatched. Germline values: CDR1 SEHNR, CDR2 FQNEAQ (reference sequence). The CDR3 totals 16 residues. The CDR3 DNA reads TGTGCCAGCAGCTTGAGGGGGACTAGCGGGAGGGGTGAGCAGTTCTTC. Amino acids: CASSLRGTSGRGEQFF.

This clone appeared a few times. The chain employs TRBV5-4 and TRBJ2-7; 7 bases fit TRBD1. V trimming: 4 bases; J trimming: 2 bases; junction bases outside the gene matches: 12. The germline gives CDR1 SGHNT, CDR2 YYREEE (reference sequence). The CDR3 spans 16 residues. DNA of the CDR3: TGTGCCAGCAGCCTTGGAAAAGGGACAGTCCCCTACGAGCAGTACTTC. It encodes CASSLGKGTVPYEQYF. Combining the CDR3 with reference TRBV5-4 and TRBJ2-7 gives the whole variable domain ETGVTQSPTHLIKTRGQQVTLRCSSQSGHNTVSWYQQALGQGPQFIFQYYREEENGRGNFPPRFSGLQFPNYSSELNVNALELDDSALYLCASSLGKGTVPYEQYFGPGTRLTVT.

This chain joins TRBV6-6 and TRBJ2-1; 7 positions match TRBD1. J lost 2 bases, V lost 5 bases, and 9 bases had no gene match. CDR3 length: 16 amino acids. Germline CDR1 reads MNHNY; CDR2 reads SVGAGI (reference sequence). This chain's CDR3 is CASSPTSGQTYNEQFF. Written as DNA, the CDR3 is TGTGCCAGCAGTCCAACTTCGGGACAGACCTACAATGAGCAGTTCTTC.

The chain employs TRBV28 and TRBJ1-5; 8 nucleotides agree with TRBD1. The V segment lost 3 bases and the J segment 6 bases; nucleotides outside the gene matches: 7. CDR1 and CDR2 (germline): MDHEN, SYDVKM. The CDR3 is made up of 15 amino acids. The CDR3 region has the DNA TGTGCCAGCAGTTTTAGGTCAGGGGGCGTTCAGCCCCAGCATTTT. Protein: CASSFRSGGVQPQHF.

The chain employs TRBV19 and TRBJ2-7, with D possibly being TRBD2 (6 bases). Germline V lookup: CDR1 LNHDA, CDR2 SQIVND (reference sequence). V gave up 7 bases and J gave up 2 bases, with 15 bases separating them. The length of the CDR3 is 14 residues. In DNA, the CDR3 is TGTGCCAGTAACGCGGGGCTAGGGGCCTACGAGCAGTACTTC. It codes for CASNAGLGAYEQYF.

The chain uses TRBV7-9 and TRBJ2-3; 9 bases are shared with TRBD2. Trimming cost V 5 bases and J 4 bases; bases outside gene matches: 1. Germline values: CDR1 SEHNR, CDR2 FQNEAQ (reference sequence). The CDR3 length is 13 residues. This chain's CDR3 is CASSRTSADTQYF. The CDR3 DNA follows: TGTGCCAGCAGCCGGACTAGCGCAGATACGCAGTATTTT.

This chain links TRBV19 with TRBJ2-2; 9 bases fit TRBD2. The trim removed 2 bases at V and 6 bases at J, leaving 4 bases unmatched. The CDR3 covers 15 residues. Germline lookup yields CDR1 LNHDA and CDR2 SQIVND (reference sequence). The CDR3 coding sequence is TGTGCCAGTAGTATACGGGCGGGAGGGCCCGGGGAGCTGTTTTTT. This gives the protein CASSIRAGGPGELFF.

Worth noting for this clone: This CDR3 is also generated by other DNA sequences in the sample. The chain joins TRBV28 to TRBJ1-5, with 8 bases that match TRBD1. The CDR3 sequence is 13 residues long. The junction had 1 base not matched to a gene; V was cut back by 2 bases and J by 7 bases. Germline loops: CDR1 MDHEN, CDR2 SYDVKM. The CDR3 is CASSLDRGQPQHF. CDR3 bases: TGTGCCAGCAGTTTAGACAGGGGACAGCCCCAGCATTTT.

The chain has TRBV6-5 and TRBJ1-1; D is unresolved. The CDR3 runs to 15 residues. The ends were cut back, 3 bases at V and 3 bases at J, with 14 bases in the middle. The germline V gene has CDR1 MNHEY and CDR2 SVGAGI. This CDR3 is CASSYSARRDTEAFF. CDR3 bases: TGTGCCAGCAGTTATTCGGCACGGAGGGACACTGAAGCTTTCTTT.

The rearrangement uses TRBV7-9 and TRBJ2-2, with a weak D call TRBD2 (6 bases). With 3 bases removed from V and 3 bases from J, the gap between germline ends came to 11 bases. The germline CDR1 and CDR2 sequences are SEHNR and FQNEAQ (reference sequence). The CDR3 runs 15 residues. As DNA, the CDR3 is TGTGCCAGCAGCTTTGGGGGGAGAGACACCGGGGAGCTGTTTTTT. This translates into CASSFGGRDTGELFF.

This chain's CDR3 is CASSPLSSYEQYF. The CDR3 coding sequence is TGTGCCAGCTCACCGCTTAGCTCCTACGAGCAGTACTTC. The J gene is TRBJ2-7, the V gene TRBV18; unclear D gene. The CDR3 sequence is 13 residues long. The V gene lost 3 bases and the J gene lost 0 bases, with 6 bases spanning the gap. Looked up from germline, CDR1 is KGHSH and CDR2 is LQKENI.

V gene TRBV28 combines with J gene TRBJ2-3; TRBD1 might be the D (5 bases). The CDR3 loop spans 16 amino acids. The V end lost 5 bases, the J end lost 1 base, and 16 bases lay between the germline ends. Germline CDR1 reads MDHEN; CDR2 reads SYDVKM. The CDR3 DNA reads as TGTGCCAGCAGTCCCTCAGGGCCCCTAGGCACAGATACGCAGTATTTT. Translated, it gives CASSPSGPLGTDTQYF.

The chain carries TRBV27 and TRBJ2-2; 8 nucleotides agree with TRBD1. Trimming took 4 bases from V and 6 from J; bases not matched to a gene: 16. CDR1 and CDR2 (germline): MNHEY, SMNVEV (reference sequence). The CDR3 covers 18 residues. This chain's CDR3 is CASSSPGQDSGGSGELFF. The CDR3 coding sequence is TGTGCCAGCAGTTCACCGGGACAGGACTCCGGGGGTTCCGGGGAGCTGTTTTTT.